This TCR beta chain is from a study of T cells in Graves' hyperthyroidism and ophthalmopathy. Study-level information: At the time of initial diagnosis and before any treatment, peripheral blood was collected. Broader study findings: Model output signaled ophthalmopathy a median roughly 6 months ahead of onset.

This clonotype was recorded many times. Its target is unknown. What was amplified from RNA transcripts were TCR beta CDR3 regions. When the TCR CDR3 underwent first-round RT-PCR, the HTBI primer set was used. TCRdb independently ran MiXCR on the multiplex PCR reads; one entry per CDR3 protein. This sample has 150,000 to 200,000 distinct CDR3 sequences, with just under 9.5% found just once. Trimming left V 4 bases short and J 1 base short, with 11 bases between. Germline CDR1 and CDR2: SNHLY and FYNNEI. The CDR3 contains 14 residues. This sequence joins TRBV2 and TRBJ2-7; D gene unclear. Source material: blood. This TCR derives from a woman under 30 with Graves' hyperthyroidism that later progressed to Graves' ophthalmopathy. The CDR3 DNA is TGTGCCAGCAGTGGTCCCGCCGATTCCTACGAGCAGTACTTC. Residues: CASSGPADSYEQYF. Using reference TRBV2 and TRBJ2-7 for the parts outside the CDR3, the full variable domain is EPEVTQTPSHQVTQMGQEVILRCVPISNHLYFYWYRQILGQKVEFLVSFYNNEISEKSEIFDDQFSVERPDGSNFTLKIRSTKLEDSAMYFCASSGPADSYEQYFGPGTRLTVT.